Each of the 21 T cell receptor beta chains below was sequenced from the same sample in a study of human thymus T cells (TCRdb year 2020). The method was the immunoSEQ multiplex PCR assay. As stored in TCRdb, this immuneACCESS dataset retains in-frame rearrangements with V and J assigned. A fraction of the clones does not appear; measured against another copy, unresolved V genes explain less than half of the discrepancy, and the remainder lacks a known reason. The sample has about 120,000 clones on record, around 96% of them singletons. Jointly, the top ten make up around 0.025% of the sample. The thymus tissue came from surgical resects taken out during corrective cardiac surgery. The sequencing sample was made of thymus tissue. All receptors come from a boy younger than two with a congenital heart defect but otherwise immunologically healthy.

This chain joins TRBV19 and TRBJ2-2; D call uncertain. The ends were cut back, 5 bases at V and 4 bases at J, with 11 bases in the middle. The CDR3 has 14 residues. From germline, CDR1 is LNHDA and CDR2 SQIVND (reference sequence). The CDR3: CASSRTKSTGELFF. CDR3 nucleotides: TGTGCCAGTAGTCGAACTAAGAGCACCGGGGAGCTGTTTTTT.

The chain carries TRBV29-1 and TRBJ1-4; D is ambiguous. The germline CDR1 and CDR2 sequences are SQVTM and ANQGSEA. CDR3 length equals 13 residues. V was shortened by 7 bases and J by 5 bases, with 14 bases between the two germline ends. The CDR3 spells CSAKPGKNEKLFF. In DNA, the CDR3 is TGCAGCGCTAAGCCGGGGAAGAATGAAAAACTGTTTTTT.

The V and J genes are TRBV10-3 and TRBJ1-4; 7 bases agree with TRBD1. V lost 3 bases and J lost 5; bases outside the gene matches: 3. Germline lookup yields CDR1 ENHRY and CDR2 SYGVKD. The CDR3 totals 14 residues. CDR3 residues: CAISELQGNEKLFF. The CDR3 nucleotides are TGTGCCATCAGTGAATTACAGGGGAATGAAAAACTGTTTTTT.

The chain links TRBV7-2 to TRBJ2-4; TRBD1 might be the D (7 bases). Germline V lookup: CDR1 SGHTA, CDR2 FQGNSA. CDR3 size: 16 residues. V gave up 1 base and J gave up 2 bases, with 12 bases separating them. CDR3 amino acids: CASSLDPGGSKNIQYF. CDR3 DNA sequence: TGTGCCAGCAGCTTAGATCCAGGGGGGTCCAAAAACATTCAGTACTTC.

A few counts support this clone. The chain employs TRBV7-9 and TRBJ1-1; D is unclear. V dropped 5 bases and J dropped 0 bases, with 13 bases sitting between them. This CDR3 has 15 amino acids. Germline loops: CDR1 SEHNR, CDR2 FQNEAQ (reference sequence). DNA of the CDR3: TGTGCCAGCAGCCCAGGACCCACCTTGAACACTGAAGCTTTCTTT. It translates to CASSPGPTLNTEAFF. The variable domain in full, with the rest retrieved from reference TRBV7-9 and TRBJ1-1, is DTGVSQNPRHKITKRGQNVTFRCDPISEHNRLYWYRQTLGQGPEFLTYFQNEAQLEKSRLLSDRFSAERPKGSFSTLEIQRTEQGDSAMYLCASSPGPTLNTEAFFGQGTRLTVV.

The chain joins TRBV27 to TRBJ2-1; no definite D call. V lost 3 bases to trimming and J lost 3 bases, with 9 bases between them. The CDR3 is made up of 14 amino acids. Germline V gives CDR1 MNHEY, CDR2 SMNVEV (reference sequence). The CDR3 region is CASSLGYLYNEQFF. In DNA, the CDR3 is TGTGCCAGCAGTTTGGGGTATCTCTACAATGAGCAGTTCTTC.

The gene calls are TRBV6-5 and TRBJ1-1; 10 bases align to TRBD1. CDR1 MNHEY and CDR2 SVGAGI come from the germline V gene. V dropped 4 bases and J dropped 4; count of bases not matched to a gene: 3. The CDR3 runs to 14 residues. The CDR3 nucleotides are TGTGCCAGCAGTTCCAGGACAGGGGGCACTGAAGCTTTCTTT. This sequence encodes CASSSRTGGTEAFF.

This chain connects TRBV28 to TRBJ1-6; 9 bases match TRBD1. There are 21 residues in the CDR3. V shed 2 bases and J 1 base; nucleotides not matched to a gene: 15. Germline CDR1 is MDHEN and CDR2 is SYDVKM. The CDR3 DNA is TGTGCCAGCAGTTTAATCTGGGACAGGGTGACATCTAAGTCCTATAATTCACCCCTCCACTTT. Its protein product is CASSLIWDRVTSKSYNSPLHF.

The gene calls are TRBV29-1 and TRBJ1-1; D not resolved. Trimming pared 1 base from V and 10 bases from J, leaving 4 bases between. CDR3 length: 9 amino acids. CDR1 is SQVTM and CDR2 is ANQGSEA in the germline V gene. CDR3 amino acids: CSVEGGAFF. CDR3 bases: TGCAGCGTTGAAGGGGGAGCTTTCTTT.

The rearrangement joins TRBV4-1 to TRBJ2-7; 11 bases fit TRBD1. The V gene's germline CDR1 is MGHRA and CDR2 YSYEKL. The J segment lost 0 bases and the V segment lost 4 bases, leaving 2 bases of the junction unmatched. The CDR3 consists of 15 residues. The CDR3 here is CASSPGQGASYEQYF. DNA of the CDR3: TGCGCCAGCAGCCCTGGACAGGGGGCCTCCTACGAGCAGTACTTC.

This CDR3 is CASNRGLRQPQHF. The DNA of the CDR3 is TGTGCCAGTAATCGGGGTTTGAGGCAGCCCCAGCATTTT. This chain uses TRBV19 with TRBJ1-5; D unresolved. The germline CDR1 and CDR2 sequences are LNHDA and SQIVND (reference sequence). Trimming stripped 7 bases from V and 7 bases from J, with 14 bases between. This CDR3 has 13 residues.

The V call is TRBV10-1, the J call TRBJ2-1, with D tentatively TRBD2 (5 bases). This CDR3 region has 17 residues. CDR1 WNHNN and CDR2 SYGVQD come from the germline V gene (reference sequence). V was cut by 2 bases and J by 3 bases, with 17 bases left in between. CDR3 residues: CASSESSRRVSYNEQFF. CDR3 DNA sequence: TGCGCCAGCAGTGAGAGTTCGCGGCGGGTTAGCTACAATGAGCAGTTCTTC.

This chain joins TRBV6-5 and TRBJ1-2; maybe TRBD1 (5 bases). The CDR3 contains 15 residues. CDR1 and CDR2 (germline): MNHEY, SVGAGI. V dropped 2 bases and J dropped 0 bases, with 10 bases sitting between them. CDR3 sequence (DNA): TGTGCCAGCAGTTACCGGAGGGGCGCTAACTATGGCTACACCTTC. Amino acid sequence: CASSYRRGANYGYTF.

V and J are TRBV14 and TRBJ1-3; perhaps TRBD1 as D (5 bases). CDR1 and CDR2 from the germline V gene are SGHDN and FVKESK. V lost 4 bases and J lost 0, with 13 bases in between. The CDR3 extends over 16 amino acids. The CDR3: CASSPGTVSSGNTIYF. Here the CDR3 DNA reads TGTGCCAGCAGCCCCGGGACGGTGAGCTCTGGAAACACCATATATTTT.

The chain combines TRBV7-2 with TRBJ1-4; D possibly corresponds to TRBD1 (5 bases). CDR1 SGHTA and CDR2 FQGNSA come from the germline V gene. Trimming shortened V by 1 base and J by 8 bases, and 14 bases separated the two germline ends. The CDR3 has 15 amino acids. The DNA of the CDR3 is TGTGCCAGCAGCTTAGGGGGGACTACATGGGAAAAACTGTTTTTT. Protein: CASSLGGTTWEKLFF.

The chain employs TRBV27 and TRBJ2-7; D is perhaps TRBD2 (5 bases). V lost 6 bases and J lost 0, with 21 bases in between. The CDR3 contains 17 residues. CDR1 is MNHEY, CDR2 SMNVEV, per germline (reference sequence). The CDR3 coding sequence is TGTGCCAGCAGCCCGCACGCTACTAGTTCCAGCTCCTACGAGCAGTACTTC. It translates to CASSPHATSSSSYEQYF.

This clone was found once. CDR3 in amino acids: CSVEVSGGYTF. The CDR3 nucleotides are TGCAGCGTTGAGGTGTCCGGTGGCTACACCTTC. V usage is TRBV29-1 and J usage is TRBJ1-2, with D hard to call. Germline CDR1 and CDR2: SQVTM and ANQGSEA. This CDR3 has 11 residues. V was trimmed by 3 bases and J by 7 bases, leaving 9 bases between them.

The rearrangement joins TRBV7-9 to TRBJ1-3; perhaps TRBD1 as D (5 bases). The CDR3 sequence is 14 residues long. Trimming removed 1 base from V and 2 bases from J, with 6 bases in between. Germline CDR1 is SEHNR and CDR2 is FQNEAQ (reference sequence). CDR3 sequence: CASSLGGPGNTIYF. CDR3 coding DNA: TGTGCCAGCAGCTTAGGGGGACCTGGAAACACCATATATTTT.

This sequence joins TRBV4-3 and TRBJ2-3, with 7 bases aligning to TRBD2. This CDR3 is built from 19 residues. The V gene end was trimmed by 0 bases and the J gene end by 2 bases; junction bases not matched to a gene: 14. Germline CDR1 reads LGHNA; CDR2 reads YSLEER. CDR3 coding DNA: TGCGCCAGCAGCCAAGATGGGGTGGGGCCGGGGGGTCCCACAGATACGCAGTATTTT. Its protein product is CASSQDGVGPGGPTDTQYF.

This rearrangement joins TRBV14 to TRBJ2-4, with D hard to call. The CDR3 totals 14 residues. Trimming took off 0 bases at V and 1 base at J, with 4 bases between the two ends. Germline V gene data show CDR1 as SGHDN and CDR2 as FVKESK. CDR3 coding DNA: TGTGCCAGCAGCCAAGAGGGGGCCAAAAACATTCAGTACTTC. It codes for CASSQEGAKNIQYF.

The genes are TRBV29-1 and TRBJ2-7; 8 nucleotides line up with TRBD2. This CDR3 spans 12 amino acids. The germline V gene encodes CDR1 SQVTM and CDR2 ANQGSEA. Trimming cost V 4 bases and J 2 bases; bases outside gene matches: 1. CDR3 protein: CSVGGGTYEQYF. The CDR3 coding sequence is TGCAGCGTTGGCGGGGGGACCTACGAGCAGTACTTC.